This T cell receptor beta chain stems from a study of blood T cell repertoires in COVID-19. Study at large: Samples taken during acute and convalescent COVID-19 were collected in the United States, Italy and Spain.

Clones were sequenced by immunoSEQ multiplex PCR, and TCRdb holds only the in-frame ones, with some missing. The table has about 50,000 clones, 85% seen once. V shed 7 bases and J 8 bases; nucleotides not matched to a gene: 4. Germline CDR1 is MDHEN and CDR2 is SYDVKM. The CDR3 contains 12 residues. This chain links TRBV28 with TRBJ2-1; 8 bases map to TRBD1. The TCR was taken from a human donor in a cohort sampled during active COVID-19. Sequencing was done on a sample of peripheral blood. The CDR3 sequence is CASTTGGYEQFF. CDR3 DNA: TGTGCCAGCACCACAGGGGGGTATGAGCAGTTCTTC.